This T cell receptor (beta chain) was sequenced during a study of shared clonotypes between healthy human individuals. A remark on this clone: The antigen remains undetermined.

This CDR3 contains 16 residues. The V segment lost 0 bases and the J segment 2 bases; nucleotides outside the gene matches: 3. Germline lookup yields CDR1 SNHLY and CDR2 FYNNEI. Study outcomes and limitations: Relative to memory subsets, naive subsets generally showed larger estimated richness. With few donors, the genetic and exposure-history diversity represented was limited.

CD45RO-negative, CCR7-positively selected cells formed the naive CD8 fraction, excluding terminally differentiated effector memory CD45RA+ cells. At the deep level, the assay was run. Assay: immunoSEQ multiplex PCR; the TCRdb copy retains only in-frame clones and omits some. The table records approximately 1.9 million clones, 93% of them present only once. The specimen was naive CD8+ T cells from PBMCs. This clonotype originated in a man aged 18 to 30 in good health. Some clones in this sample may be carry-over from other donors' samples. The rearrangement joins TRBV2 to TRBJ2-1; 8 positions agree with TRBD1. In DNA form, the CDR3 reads TGTGCCAGCAGTGAAGCCGGACAGGGCCCCTACAATGAGCAGTTCTTC. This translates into CASSEAGQGPYNEQFF.